These 26 T cell receptor beta chains were all obtained from the same sample, sequenced in a study of breast tumors, draining lymph nodes, adjacent tissues. TCRdb redid the calling of the multiplex PCR reads with MiXCR, one entry per CDR3 protein. The table lists about 180,000 distinct CDR3 sequences, roughly a third of them singletons, with 4.3% in the top ten. Samples came from axillary lymph nodes draining the breast cancer. What was sequenced was axillary lymph node tissue. The receptors shown here come from a female donor with breast cancer. Some clones in this sample may be carry-over from other donors' samples.

This clonotype was detected many times. The genes are TRBV2 and TRBJ2-7; tentative D call: TRBD2 (6 bases). This CDR3 is 16 amino acids long. Looked up from germline, CDR1 is SNHLY and CDR2 is FYNNEI. V dropped 6 bases and J dropped 2 bases, with 20 bases sitting between them. The CDR3 region has the DNA TGTGCCAGCAGCGACCCTAGCGTTACGTTTACCTACGAGCAGTACTTC. Encoded protein: CASSDPSVTFTYEQYF.

The J gene is TRBJ2-7, the V gene TRBV6-5, with a possible D match to TRBD1 (6 bases). CDR1 and CDR2 from the germline V gene are MNHEY and SVGAGI. This CDR3 region has 15 residues. Trimming took 6 bases from V and 7 from J, leaving 22 bases between them. The CDR3 region is CASSHQWGPSGEQYF. As DNA, the CDR3 is TGTGCCAGCAGCCACCAATGGGGGCCCTCGGGGGAGCAGTACTTC.

This clonotype has a count of ten or more. The CDR3 sequence: CASSTTSGAGETQYF. The CDR3 DNA is TGTGCCAGCAGCACGACTAGCGGGGCGGGAGAGACCCAGTACTTC. The V gene is TRBV11-2, the J gene TRBJ2-5; 11 nucleotides align to TRBD2. V was clipped by 5 bases and J by 4 bases; unmatched bases: 6. The CDR3 length is 15 residues. The V gene's germline CDR1 is SGHAT and CDR2 FQNNGV.

Ten or more counts support this clonotype. The V gene is TRBV18, the J gene TRBJ1-6; perhaps TRBD1 as D (6 bases). CDR3 length: 15 amino acids. The germline V and J ends were trimmed by 5 bases and 8 bases, with 16 bases remaining between them. Germline V CDR1 and CDR2: KGHSH, LQKENI. This CDR3 is CASSWGGRSDSPLHF. CDR3 coding DNA: TGTGCCAGCTCATGGGGGGGCCGGAGTGATTCACCCCTCCACTTT.

Comment on this clonotype: The germline gene is not matched at one end of the junction; a read error may be the cause. The rearrangement uses TRBV11-2 and TRBJ2-1; 11 bases are shared with TRBD2. The germline V gene encodes CDR1 SGHAT and CDR2 FQNNGV. The CDR3 spans 15 residues. The CDR3 here is CASSPIAGGNNEQLF. CDR3 nucleotides: TGTGCCAGCAGCCCTATAGCGGGGGGGAACAATGAGCAGCTCTTC.

This clonotype was observed many times. The gene calls are TRBV20-1 and TRBJ2-5, with D tentatively TRBD1 (6 bases). CDR1 and CDR2 from the germline V gene are DFQATT and SNEGSKA (reference sequence). V shed 1 base and J shed 7 bases, with 10 bases lying between them. The CDR3 is 12 amino acids. The DNA for the CDR3 is TGCAGTGCTAGAGGGGGGCTGGGGACCCAGTACTTC. This translates into CSARGGLGTQYF.

This clonotype turned up a few times. This may be a read error, as it is one base from a much larger clone. Written as DNA, the CDR3 is TGTGCCAGCAGTCAAAATGGGAGAGAGACCCAGTACTTC. Translated: CASSQNGRETQYF. This chain joins TRBV6-5 and TRBJ2-5; D is possibly TRBD2 (5 bases). The V gene lost 5 bases and the J gene lost 4 bases, with 11 bases spanning the gap. The CDR3 runs 13 residues. Germline V gene sequence: CDR1 MNHEY, CDR2 SVGAGI.

Notes on this clonotype: A much larger clone is a single base away; this may be a read error. The chain recombines TRBV6-4 with TRBJ2-1; 7 bases are a match to TRBD2. With 5 bases clipped from V and 8 bases from J, the junction kept 12 bases outside the gene matches. This CDR3 has 15 residues. Germline assignment: CDR1 MRHNA and CDR2 SNTAGT. CDR3 in DNA: TGTGCCAGCAGTCTGATCGGACTAGTTGGCGATGAGCAGTTCTTC. Its protein product is CASSLIGLVGDEQFF.

As regards this clonotype: One base away lies a much larger clone, so this may be a sequencing read error. CDR3 sequence: CASSVEGQGHEQFF. In DNA, the CDR3 is TGTGCCAGCAGCGTAGAGGGACAGGGCCACGAGCAGTTCTTC. The genes are TRBV9 and TRBJ2-1, with TRBD1 matching over 9 bases. Looked up from germline, CDR1 is SGDLS and CDR2 is YYNGEE. V shed 0 bases, J shed 10 bases, and the junction held 5 bases outside the gene matches. This CDR3 has 14 residues.

This clonotype was counted between two and nine times. The V and J genes are TRBV14 and TRBJ2-7; tentative D call: TRBD1 (7 bases). Trimming removed 3 bases at V and 9 bases at J, with 24 bases between. Germline lookup yields CDR1 SGHDN and CDR2 FVKESK. CDR3 length: 16 amino acids. CDR3 protein: CASSQLQGGVRVAQYF. CDR3 DNA sequence: TGTGCCAGCAGCCAGCTCCAGGGGGGCGTTCGGGTTGCGCAGTACTTC.

Many counts were recorded for this clonotype. The genes are TRBV5-5 and TRBJ2-5; tentative D call: TRBD2 (6 bases). The CDR3 loop spans 16 amino acids. Trimming left V 4 bases short and J 5 bases short, with 21 bases between. Germline V gene data show CDR1 as SGHKS and CDR2 as YYEKEE (reference sequence). CDR3 coding DNA: TGTGCCAGCAGCGCCTCGTTAAGCTTAGGAGGGGAGACCCAGTACTTC. Its protein is CASSASLSLGGETQYF.

This CDR3 reads CASSLGGRGLPEAFF. CDR3 in DNA: TGTGCCAGCAGTTTGGGGGGCAGGGGGCTACCTGAAGCTTTCTTT. The V gene is TRBV12-3 or TRBV12-4, the J gene TRBJ1-1, with 8 bases identical to TRBD1. The CDR3 spans 15 residues. V lost 3 bases to trimming and J lost 6 bases; unmatched junction nucleotides: 9.

The sample holds many counts of this clonotype. This sequence joins TRBV5-1 and TRBJ2-6; a possible D gene is TRBD2 (5 bases). V dropped 4 bases and J dropped 0 bases, with 11 bases sitting between them. Germline CDR1 is SGHRS and CDR2 is YFSETQ. The CDR3 covers 16 residues. The CDR3 sequence: CASSPSRFSGANVLTF. The CDR3 DNA sequence: TGCGCCAGCAGCCCTAGCCGTTTCTCTGGGGCCAACGTCCTGACTTTC.

In its sample, this clonotype was seen many times. This rearrangement joins TRBV16 to TRBJ1-3; D is uncertain. This CDR3 has 13 amino acids. V was clipped by 6 bases and J by 2 bases, with 8 bases between them. Germline CDR1 and CDR2: KGHSY and FQNENV. CDR3 sequence (DNA): TGTGCCAGCAGGACTTCCCCTGGAAACACCATATATTTT. Its protein product is CASRTSPGNTIYF.

The chain combines TRBV7-6 with TRBJ2-2; D gene unclear. V lost 8 bases to trimming and J lost 6 bases, with 16 bases between them. The CDR3 totals 14 residues. Germline V gene sequence: CDR1 SGHVS, CDR2 FNYEAQ. The CDR3 sequence is CASEDPPDAGELFF. CDR3 DNA sequence: TGTGCCAGCGAGGACCCCCCGGACGCCGGGGAGCTGTTTTTT.

This chain connects TRBV20-1 to TRBJ2-2; TRBD2 aligns across 15 bases. Germline CDR1 is DFQATT and CDR2 is SNEGSKA (reference sequence). The CDR3 sequence is 17 residues long. V shed 4 bases and J 4 bases; nucleotides not matched to a gene: 7. The CDR3 sequence: CSATGTSGGRRTGELFF. The CDR3 region has the DNA TGCAGTGCTACGGGGACTAGCGGGGGGCGGCGCACCGGGGAGCTGTTTTTT.

V and J are TRBV30 and TRBJ2-4, with TRBD2 matching over 9 bases. The CDR3 totals 16 residues. The ends lost 0 bases at V and 3 bases at J; junction bases unmatched: 6. CDR1 and CDR2 (germline): GTSNPN, SVGIG (reference sequence). The DNA of the CDR3 is TGTGCCTGGAGTGTATCGCTAGCGGGACTCAAAAACATTCAGTACTTC. Encoded protein: CAWSVSLAGLKNIQYF.

This clonotype appeared many times. The rearrangement joins TRBV9 to TRBJ2-5, with D possibly being TRBD2 (6 bases). Germline V gene data show CDR1 as SGDLS and CDR2 as YYNGEE. Trimming cost V 4 bases and J 1 base, with 14 bases left between them. The CDR3 has 15 amino acids. CDR3 protein: CASSMGGALQETQYF. The CDR3 nucleotides read TGTGCCAGCAGCATGGGGGGAGCACTCCAAGAGACCCAGTACTTC.

In this sample, this clonotype turned up a few times. A read error may explain this, as a much larger clone is one base away. The gene calls are TRBV4-3 and TRBJ2-5; D is undetermined. Germline V lookup: CDR1 LGHNA, CDR2 YSLEER. V was pared by 5 bases and J by 5 bases, with 6 bases between. The CDR3 spans 11 residues. This chain's CDR3 is CASSVMETQYF. In nucleotides, the CDR3 is TGCGCCAGCAGCGTCATGGAGACCCAGTACTTC.

This clonotype was seen more than once but under ten times. This may stem from a read error, because a much larger clone lies one nucleotide away. Since no conserved phenylalanine or tryptophan closes the CDR3, a read error is the likely cause. The chain recombines TRBV7-9 with TRBJ2-5; 10 nucleotides agree with TRBD2. CDR1 SEHNR and CDR2 FQNEAQ come from the germline V gene (reference sequence). Trimming took 5 bases from V and 4 from J; bases not matched to a gene: 4. The CDR3 length is 14 residues. CDR3 region: CASSPSGRVETQYL. Here the CDR3 DNA reads TGTGCCAGCAGCCCCAGCGGGAGGGTAGAGACCCAGTACCTC.

Many counts were recorded for this clonotype. The rearrangement links TRBV2 to TRBJ2-7, with 7 positions matching TRBD1. There are 14 residues in the CDR3. Germline V lookup: CDR1 SNHLY, CDR2 FYNNEI. V was clipped by 6 bases and J by 4 bases; unmatched bases: 9. Here the CDR3 DNA reads TGTGCCAGCAGCCCGGGACAGATTTTTTACGAGCAGTACTTC. The encoded protein is CASSPGQIFYEQYF.

This clonotype was found a few times. This CDR3 is CASSHRGNEQFF. The CDR3 DNA is TGTGCCAGCAGTCACCGGGGGAATGAGCAGTTCTTC. The J gene is TRBJ2-1, the V gene TRBV6-2 or TRBV6-3, with a possible D match to TRBD2 (6 bases). V was clipped by 5 bases and J by 7 bases, with 9 bases between them. Germline V gives CDR1 MNHEY, CDR2 SVGEGT. This CDR3 has 12 amino acids.

This sequence joins TRBV20-1 and TRBJ2-2; possibly TRBD1 for D (6 bases). CDR1 and CDR2 from the germline V gene are DFQATT and SNEGSKA (reference sequence). The CDR3 is 16 residues long. The V end was cut by 1 base, the J end by 4 bases, with 16 bases between. CDR3 bases: TGCAGTGCTAGAGGAATGGACAGCCATTCCACCGGGGAGCTGTTTTTT. Protein: CSARGMDSHSTGELFF.

There are many counts of this clonotype. The rearrangement uses TRBV5-1 and TRBJ2-7, with TRBD1 matching over 7 bases. This CDR3 has 13 residues. The V gene end was trimmed by 3 bases and the J gene end by 5 bases; junction bases not matched to a gene: 5. Germline loops: CDR1 SGHRS, CDR2 YFSETQ. CDR3 sequence: CASSSGQTNEQYF. CDR3 nucleotides: TGCGCCAGCAGCTCGGGACAGACCAACGAGCAGTACTTC.

Regarding this clonotype: Its ends do not fully match the called genes, so a read error is possible. The V and J genes are TRBV6-5 and TRBJ2-1; D could derive from TRBD1 or TRBD2 (5 bases each). Per the germline V gene, CDR1 is MNHEY and CDR2 is SVGAGI. CDR3 length: 16 amino acids. CDR3 sequence reads: CASSHSIRGSCNEQFF. CDR3 nucleotides: TGTGCCAGCAGTCACTCGATTCGGGGCTCCTGCAATGAGCAGTTCTTC.

In its sample, this clonotype was seen a few times. This may be a read error, as it is one base from a much larger clone. This is likely a read error, given that the CDR3 carries no conserved phenylalanine or tryptophan at its end. This sequence joins TRBV5-1 and TRBJ2-2; D perhaps matches TRBD2 (6 bases). This CDR3 has 14 amino acids. Germline-derived CDR1 and CDR2 are SGHRS and YFSETQ. V lost 1 base, J lost 8 bases, and 12 bases lay in between. The DNA for the CDR3 is TGCGCCAGCAGCTTGCGGGACTCGTCGGGGGAGCTGTTTTTA. Translated: CASSLRDSSGELFL.